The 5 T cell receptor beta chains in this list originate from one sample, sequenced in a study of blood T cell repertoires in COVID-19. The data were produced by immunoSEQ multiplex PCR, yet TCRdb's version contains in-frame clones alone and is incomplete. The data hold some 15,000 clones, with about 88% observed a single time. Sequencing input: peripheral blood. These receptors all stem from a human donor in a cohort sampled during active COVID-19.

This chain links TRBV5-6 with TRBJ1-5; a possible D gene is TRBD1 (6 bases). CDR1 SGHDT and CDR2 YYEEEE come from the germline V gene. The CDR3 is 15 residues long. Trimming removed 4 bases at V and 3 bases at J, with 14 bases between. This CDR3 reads CASSPGWGPNQPQHF. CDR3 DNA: TGTGCCAGCAGCCCCGGATGGGGGCCCAATCAGCCCCAGCATTTT.

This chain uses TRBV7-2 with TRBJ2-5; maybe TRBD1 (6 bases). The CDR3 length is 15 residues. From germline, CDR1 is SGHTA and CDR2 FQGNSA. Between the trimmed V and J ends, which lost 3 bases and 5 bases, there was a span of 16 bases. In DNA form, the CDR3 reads TGTGCCAGCAGCTTGAACAGGGAACGGCGGGAGACCCAGTACTTC. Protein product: CASSLNRERRETQYF. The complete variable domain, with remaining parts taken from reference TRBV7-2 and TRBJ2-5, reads GAGVSQSPSNKVTEKGKDVELRCDPISGHTALYWYRQSLGQGLEFLIYFQGNSAPDKSGLPSDRFSAERTGGSVSTLTIQRTQQEDSAVYLCASSLNRERRETQYFGPGTRLLVL.

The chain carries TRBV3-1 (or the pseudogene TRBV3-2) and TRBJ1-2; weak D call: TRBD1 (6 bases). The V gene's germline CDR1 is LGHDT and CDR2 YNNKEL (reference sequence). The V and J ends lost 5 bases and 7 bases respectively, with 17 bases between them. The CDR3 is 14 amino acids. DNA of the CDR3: TGTGCCAGCAGCTTCCGGTCAGGGGAATCTGGCTACACCTTC. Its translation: CASSFRSGESGYTF.

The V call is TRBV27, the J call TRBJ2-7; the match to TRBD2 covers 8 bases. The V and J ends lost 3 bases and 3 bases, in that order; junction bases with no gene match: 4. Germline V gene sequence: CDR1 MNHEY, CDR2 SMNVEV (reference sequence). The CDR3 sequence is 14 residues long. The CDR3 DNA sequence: TGTGCCAGCAGTTTGACCGGGACTAGCTACGAGCAGTACTTC. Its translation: CASSLTGTSYEQYF.

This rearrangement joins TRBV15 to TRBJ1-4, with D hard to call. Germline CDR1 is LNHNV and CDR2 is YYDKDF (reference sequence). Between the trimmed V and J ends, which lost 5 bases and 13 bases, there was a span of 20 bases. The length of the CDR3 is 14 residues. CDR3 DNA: TGTGCCACCAGCGGGGTAAATTTAAGGGAGGGACTGTTTTTT. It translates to CATSGVNLREGLFF.